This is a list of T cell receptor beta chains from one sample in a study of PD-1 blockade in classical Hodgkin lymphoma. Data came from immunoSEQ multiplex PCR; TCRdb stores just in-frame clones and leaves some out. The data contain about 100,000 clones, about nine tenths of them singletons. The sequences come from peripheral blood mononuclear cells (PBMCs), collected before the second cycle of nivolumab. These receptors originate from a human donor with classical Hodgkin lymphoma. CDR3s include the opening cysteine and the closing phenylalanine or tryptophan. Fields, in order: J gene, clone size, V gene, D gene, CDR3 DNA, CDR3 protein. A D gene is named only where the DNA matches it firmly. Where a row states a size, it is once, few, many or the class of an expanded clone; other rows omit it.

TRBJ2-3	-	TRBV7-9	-	TGTGCCAGCAGCCTACAGGCAGATACGCAGTATTTT	CASSLQADTQYF
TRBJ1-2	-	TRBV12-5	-	TGTGCTAGTGGTTTAGACAGGATCTTGGGATACACCTTC	CASGLDRILGYTF
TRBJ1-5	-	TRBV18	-	TGTGCCAGCTCACCATCGCAGGGCGATCAGCCCCAGCATTTT	CASSPSQGDQPQHF
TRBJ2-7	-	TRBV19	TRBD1	TGTGCCAGTAGTCTTCACGGACAGGGGACGTACGAGCAGTACTTC	CASSLHGQGTYEQYF
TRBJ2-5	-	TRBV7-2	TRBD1	TGTGCCAGCAGCCCGGACAGGGGAGTGGAGACCCAGTACTTC	CASSPDRGVETQYF
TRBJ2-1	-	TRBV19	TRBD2	TGTGCCAGTAGTGTATATAGCGGGAGCATACATGATGAGCAGTTCTTC	CASSVYSGSIHDEQFF
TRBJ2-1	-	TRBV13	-	TGTGCCAGCAGCTCGGTCGGGAGAGGGCCCTACAATGAGCAGTTCTTC	CASSSVGRGPYNEQFF
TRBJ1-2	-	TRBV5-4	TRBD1	TGTGCCAGCAGCTTCAGGGACAGGGGGAATTATGGCTACACCTTC	CASSFRDRGNYGYTF
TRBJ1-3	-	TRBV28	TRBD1	TGTGCCAGCAGATTGACAGGGAGCGGAAACACCATATATTTT	CASRLTGSGNTIYF
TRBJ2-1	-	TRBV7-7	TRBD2	TGTGCTAGCAGCGCAGGGACTAGCGGGAAAGGGAACTTTCAGTTCTTC	CASSAGTSGKGNFQFF
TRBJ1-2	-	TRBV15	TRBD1	TGTGCCACCAGCAGAGAGGAGCCGGGACAGGGAAAGCGAGACGGCTACACCTTC	CATSREEPGQGKRDGYTF
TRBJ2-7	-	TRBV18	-	TGTGCCAGCTCACCTTGGGGGGAGCCCCCGTACGAGCAGTACTTC	CASSPWGEPPYEQYF
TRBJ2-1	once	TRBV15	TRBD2	TGTGCCACCAGCAGGTTAGCGGGACCCTACAATGAGCAGTTCTTC	CATSRLAGPYNEQFF
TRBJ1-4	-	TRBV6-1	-	TGTGCCAGCAGTGAAGGGTCGACGAATGAAAAACTGTTTTTT	CASSEGSTNEKLFF
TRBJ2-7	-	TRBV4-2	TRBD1	TGTGCCAGCAGCCAAGATCAGAGGGACAGTCGACAGAGTTACGAGCAGTACTTC	CASSQDQRDSRQSYEQYF
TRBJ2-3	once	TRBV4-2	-	TGTGCCAGCAGCCAGTACCCATTAAGGGCAGATACGCAGTATTTT	CASSQYPLRADTQYF
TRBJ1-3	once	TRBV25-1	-	TGTGCCAGCAGTGAAGTGGCCCTCTCTGGAAACACCATATATTTT	CASSEVALSGNTIYF
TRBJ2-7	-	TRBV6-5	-	TGTGCCAGCAGCCCCGGGCGGGGGCAGTACTTC	CASSPGRGQYF
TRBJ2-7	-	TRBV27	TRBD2	TGTGCCAGCAGTTTACTCGCTAGCGGGAGTAACAACGAGCAGTACTTC	CASSLLASGSNNEQYF
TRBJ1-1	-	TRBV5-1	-	TGCGCCAGCAGCCAGACACCGGAGATGAACACTGAAGCTTTCTTT	CASSQTPEMNTEAFF
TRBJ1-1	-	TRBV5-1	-	TGCGCCAGCAGCTTGGAGGTTCGGGATACTGAAGCTTTCTTT	CASSLEVRDTEAFF
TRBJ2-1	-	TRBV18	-	TGTGCCAGCTCACCACCGCCGGACCGGGATGAGCAGTTCTTC	CASSPPPDRDEQFF
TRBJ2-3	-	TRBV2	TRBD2	TGTGCCAGCAGTGACCCTAGCGGGAGGGGGGTAGATACGCAGTATTTT	CASSDPSGRGVDTQYF
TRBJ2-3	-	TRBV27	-	TGTGCCAGCATGGACTTTCTTACGTTGGATACGCAGTATTTT	CASMDFLTLDTQYF
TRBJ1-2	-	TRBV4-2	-	TGTGCCAGCAGCCCAAGAACCGGGTTCTATGGCTACACCTTC	CASSPRTGFYGYTF
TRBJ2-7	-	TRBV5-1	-	TGCGCCAGCAGCGCCGACAATGCCTACGAGCAGTACTTC	CASSADNAYEQYF
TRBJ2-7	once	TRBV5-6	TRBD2	TGTGCCAGCAGCTTGACTAGCGTATCCTACGAGCAGTACTTC	CASSLTSVSYEQYF
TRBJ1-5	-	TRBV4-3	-	TGCGCCAGCAGCCAAGATATTCCCCGGGCAGGAGGGGGAGGCAATCAGCCCCAGCATTTT	CASSQDIPRAGGGGNQPQHF
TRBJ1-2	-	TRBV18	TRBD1	TGTGCCAGCTCACAGGACAGGGTTCATGGCTACACCTTC	CASSQDRVHGYTF
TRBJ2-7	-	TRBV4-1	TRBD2	TGCGCCAGCAGCCGATCACTAGCGGCCTACGAGCAGTACTTC	CASSRSLAAYEQYF
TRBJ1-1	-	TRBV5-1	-	TGCGCCAGCAGCCCTGGGACGGGGAACACTGAAGCTTTCTTT	CASSPGTGNTEAFF
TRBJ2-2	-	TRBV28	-	TGTGCCAGCAGTTCCCCGGGGCAGCTCACCGGGGAGCTGTTTTTT	CASSSPGQLTGELFF
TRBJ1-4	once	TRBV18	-	TGTGCCAGCTCACCACGGAAGGGGGAAAGTGAAAAACTGTTTTTT	CASSPRKGESEKLFF
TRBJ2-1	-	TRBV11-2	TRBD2	TGTGCCAGCAGCTCCCCAGAGGGGGGACTAGCTGTCTACAATGAGCAGTTCTTC	CASSSPEGGLAVYNEQFF
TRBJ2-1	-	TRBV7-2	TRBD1	TGTGCCAGCAGCTTTCGGACAGGGGGCAATGAGCAGTTCTTC	CASSFRTGGNEQFF
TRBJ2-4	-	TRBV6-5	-	TGTGCCAGCAGTTCCCTCCCCGGGGCAGGGGCGGACATTCAGTACTTC	CASSSLPGAGADIQYF
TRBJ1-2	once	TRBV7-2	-	TGTGCCAGCAGCTTAGGAGCAGGAGACTATGGCTACACCTTC	CASSLGAGDYGYTF
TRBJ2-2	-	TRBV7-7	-	TGTGCCGTACGATCCGGGGGGAACACCGGGGAGCTGTTTTTT	CAVRSGGNTGELFF
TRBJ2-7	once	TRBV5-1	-	TGCGCCAGCAGCTTTGACAGTTCCTACGAGCAGTACTTC	CASSFDSSYEQYF
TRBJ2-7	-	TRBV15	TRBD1	TGTGCCACCAGCAGAGATCCGGGACAGGAGAACTACGAGCAGTACTTC	CATSRDPGQENYEQYF
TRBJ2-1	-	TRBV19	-	TGTGCCAGTAGTGTATTAGACCGAAACTTCTCCTACAATGAGCAGTTCTTC	CASSVLDRNFSYNEQFF
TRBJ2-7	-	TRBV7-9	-	TGTGCCAGCAGAAGGGACTTTTACGAGCAGTACTTC	CASRRDFYEQYF
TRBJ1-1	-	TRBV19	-	TGTGCCAGTAGTAGACAGGCGCAAACCCTGAACACTGAAGCTTTCTTT	CASSRQAQTLNTEAFF
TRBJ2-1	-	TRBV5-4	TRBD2	TGTGCCAGCAGCTTGGCTAGCGGGGCGTCATACAATGAGCAGTTCTTC	CASSLASGASYNEQFF
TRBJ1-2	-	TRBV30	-	TGTGCCTGGAGTATAGTCAAGGGCTACACCTTC	CAWSIVKGYTF
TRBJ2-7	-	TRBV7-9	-	TGTGCCAGCAGCTTAGCGAGTGAGGCCGTTACGACCTACGAGCAGTACTTC	CASSLASEAVTTYEQYF
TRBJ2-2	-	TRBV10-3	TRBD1	TGTGCCATCAGTGAATTGGACAGGGATGGTACCGGGGAGCTGTTTTTT	CAISELDRDGTGELFF
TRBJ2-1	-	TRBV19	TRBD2	TGTGCCAGTAGTCAGCGGGAGGTGCACAATGAGCAGTTCTTC	CASSQREVHNEQFF
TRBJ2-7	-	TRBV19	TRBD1	TGTGCCAGTAGTCTCGGACAGGGAACTTCCTACGAGCAGTACTTC	CASSLGQGTSYEQYF
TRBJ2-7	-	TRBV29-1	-	TGCAGCGTTGAATTGCCCGGGTGGGGCTCCTACGAGCAGTACTTC	CSVELPGWGSYEQYF
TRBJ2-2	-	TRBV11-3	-	TGTGCCAGCAGCTTGAGGTCCGGGGAGCTGTTTTTT	CASSLRSGELFF
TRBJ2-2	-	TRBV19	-	TGTGCCAGTAGCCCAGCCCGACTAGTGGGGACCCCGAAAGGGGAGCTGTTTTTT	CASSPARLVGTPKGELFF
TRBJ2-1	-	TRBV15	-	TGTGCCACCAGCAGAGATTCCTTTGCAGTAAGGTCCTACAATGAGCAGTTCTTC	CATSRDSFAVRSYNEQFF
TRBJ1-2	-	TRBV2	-	TGTGCCAGCAGTGAAGCCCTTGCGGGCTATGGCTACACCTTC	CASSEALAGYGYTF
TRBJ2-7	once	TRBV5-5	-	TGTGCCAGCAGCCTGGAATGGAACTCCTACGAGCAGTACTTC	CASSLEWNSYEQYF
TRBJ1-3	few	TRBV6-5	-	TGTGCCAGCAGTCCCCAGGGCCTCTCTGGAAACACCATATATTTT	CASSPQGLSGNTIYF
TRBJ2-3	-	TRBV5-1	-	TGCGCCAGCAGCGAGGGCACAGATACGCAGTATTTT	CASSEGTDTQYF